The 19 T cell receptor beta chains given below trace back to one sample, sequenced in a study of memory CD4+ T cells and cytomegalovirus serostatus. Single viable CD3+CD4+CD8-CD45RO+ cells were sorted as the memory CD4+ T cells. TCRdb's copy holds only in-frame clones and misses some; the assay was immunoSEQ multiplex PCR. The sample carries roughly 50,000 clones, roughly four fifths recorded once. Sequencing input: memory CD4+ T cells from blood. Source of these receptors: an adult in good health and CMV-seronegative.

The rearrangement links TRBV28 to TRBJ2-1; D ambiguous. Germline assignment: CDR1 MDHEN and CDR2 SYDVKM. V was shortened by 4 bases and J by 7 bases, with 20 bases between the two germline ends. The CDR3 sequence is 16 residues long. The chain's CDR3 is CASSSLTPTSYNEQFF. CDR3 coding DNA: TGTGCCAGCAGTTCGCTGACCCCGACGAGTTATAATGAGCAGTTCTTC.

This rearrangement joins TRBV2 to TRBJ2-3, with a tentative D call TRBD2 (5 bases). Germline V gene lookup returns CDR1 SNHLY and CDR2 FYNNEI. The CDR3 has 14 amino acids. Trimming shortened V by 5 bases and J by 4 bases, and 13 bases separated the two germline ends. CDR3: CASSPRGSADTQYF. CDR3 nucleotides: TGTGCCAGCAGTCCACGGGGTAGCGCAGATACGCAGTATTTT. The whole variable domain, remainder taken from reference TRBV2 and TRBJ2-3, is EPEVTQTPSHQVTQMGQEVILRCVPISNHLYFYWYRQILGQKVEFLVSFYNNEISEKSEIFDDQFSVERPDGSNFTLKIRSTKLEDSAMYFCASSPRGSADTQYFGPGTRLTVL.

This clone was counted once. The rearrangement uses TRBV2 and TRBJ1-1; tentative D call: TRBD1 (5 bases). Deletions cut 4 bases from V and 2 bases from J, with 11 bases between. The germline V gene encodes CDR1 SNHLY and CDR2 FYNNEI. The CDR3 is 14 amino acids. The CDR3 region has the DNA TGTGCCAGCAGTGTCGGAGGGGTTAACACTGAAGCTTTCTTT. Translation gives CASSVGGVNTEAFF. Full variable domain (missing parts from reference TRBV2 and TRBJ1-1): EPEVTQTPSHQVTQMGQEVILRCVPISNHLYFYWYRQILGQKVEFLVSFYNNEISEKSEIFDDQFSVERPDGSNFTLKIRSTKLEDSAMYFCASSVGGVNTEAFFGQGTRLTVV.

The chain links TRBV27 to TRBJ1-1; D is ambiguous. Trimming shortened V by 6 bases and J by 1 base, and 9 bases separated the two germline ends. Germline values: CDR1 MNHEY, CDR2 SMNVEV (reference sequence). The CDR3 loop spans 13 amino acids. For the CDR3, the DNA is TGTGCCAGCAGCACAAAGCCGAACACTGAAGCTTTCTTT. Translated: CASSTKPNTEAFF.

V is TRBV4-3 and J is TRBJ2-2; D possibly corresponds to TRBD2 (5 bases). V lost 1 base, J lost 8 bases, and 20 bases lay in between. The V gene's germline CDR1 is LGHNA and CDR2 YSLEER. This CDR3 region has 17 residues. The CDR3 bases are TGCGCCAGCAGCCAAGCTCAGACTACTGCCTTTATGGGGGAGCTGTTTTTT. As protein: CASSQAQTTAFMGELFF.

The CDR3 here is CATSRIQGTNEKLFF. The CDR3 DNA is TGTGCCACCAGCAGGATACAGGGAACTAATGAAAAACTGTTTTTT. The chain combines TRBV15 with TRBJ1-4; D may be TRBD1 (6 bases). V was pared by 3 bases and J by 1 base, with 9 bases between. The CDR3 extends over 15 amino acids. In germline, CDR1 is LNHNV, CDR2 YYDKDF (reference sequence).

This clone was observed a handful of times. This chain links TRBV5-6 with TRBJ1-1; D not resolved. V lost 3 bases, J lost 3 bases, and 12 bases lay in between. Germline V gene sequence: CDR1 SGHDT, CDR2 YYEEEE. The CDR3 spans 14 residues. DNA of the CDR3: TGTGCCAGCAGCTCACGATGGTTGGACACTGAAGCTTTCTTT. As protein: CASSSRWLDTEAFF.

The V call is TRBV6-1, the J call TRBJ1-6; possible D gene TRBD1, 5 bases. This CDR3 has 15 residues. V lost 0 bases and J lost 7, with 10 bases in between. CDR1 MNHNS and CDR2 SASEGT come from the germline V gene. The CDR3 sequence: CASSEAGRWNSPLHF. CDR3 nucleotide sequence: TGTGCCAGCAGTGAAGCGGGGCGTTGGAATTCACCCCTCCACTTT.

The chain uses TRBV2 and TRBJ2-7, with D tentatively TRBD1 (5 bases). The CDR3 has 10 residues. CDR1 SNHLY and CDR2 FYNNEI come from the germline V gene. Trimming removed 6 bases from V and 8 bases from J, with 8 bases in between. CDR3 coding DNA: TGTGCCAGCAGCGCAGGGCAGCAGTACTTC. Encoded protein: CASSAGQQYF.

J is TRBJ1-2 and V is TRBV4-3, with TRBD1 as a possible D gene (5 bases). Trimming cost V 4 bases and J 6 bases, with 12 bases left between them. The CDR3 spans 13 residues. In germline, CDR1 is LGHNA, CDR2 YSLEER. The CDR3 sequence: CASSLEGSDGYTF. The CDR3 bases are TGCGCCAGCAGCCTAGAGGGGTCGGATGGCTACACCTTC.

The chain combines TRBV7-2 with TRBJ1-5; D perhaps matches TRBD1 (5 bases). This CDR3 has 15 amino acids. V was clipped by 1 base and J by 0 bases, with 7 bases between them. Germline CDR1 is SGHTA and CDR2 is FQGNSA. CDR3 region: CASSLDGASNQPQHF. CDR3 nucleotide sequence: TGTGCCAGCAGCTTAGACGGGGCTAGCAATCAGCCCCAGCATTTT.

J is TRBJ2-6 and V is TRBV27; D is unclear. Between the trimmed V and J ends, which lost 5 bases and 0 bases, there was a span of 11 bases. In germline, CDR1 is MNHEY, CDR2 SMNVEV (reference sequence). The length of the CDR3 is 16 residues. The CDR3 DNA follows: TGTGCCAGCAGTCCGTTAATAAGCTCTGGGGCCAACGTCCTGACTTTC. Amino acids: CASSPLISSGANVLTF. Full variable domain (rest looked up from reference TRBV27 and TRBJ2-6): EAQVTQNPRYLITVTGKKLTVTCSQNMNHEYMSWYRQDPGLGLRQIYYSMNVEVTDKGDVPEGYKVSRKEKRNFPLILESPSPNQTSLYFCASSPLISSGANVLTFGAGSRLTVL.

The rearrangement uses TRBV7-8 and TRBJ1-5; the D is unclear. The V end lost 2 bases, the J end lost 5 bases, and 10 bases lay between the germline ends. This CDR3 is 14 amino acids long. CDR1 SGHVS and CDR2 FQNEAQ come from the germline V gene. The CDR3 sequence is CASSLLPRDQPQHF. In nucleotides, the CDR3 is TGTGCCAGCAGCTTACTCCCCCGGGATCAGCCCCAGCATTTT.

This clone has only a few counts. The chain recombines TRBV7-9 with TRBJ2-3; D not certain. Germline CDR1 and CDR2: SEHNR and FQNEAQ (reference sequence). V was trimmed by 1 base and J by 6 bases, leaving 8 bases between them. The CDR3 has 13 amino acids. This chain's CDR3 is CASSLVFPDTQYF. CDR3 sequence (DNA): TGTGCCAGCAGCTTAGTTTTCCCGGATACGCAGTATTTT.

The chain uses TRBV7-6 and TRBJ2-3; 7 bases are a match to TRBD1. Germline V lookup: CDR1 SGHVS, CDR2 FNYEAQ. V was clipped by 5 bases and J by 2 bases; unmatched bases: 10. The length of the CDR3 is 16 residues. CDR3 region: CASSPGQEANTDTQYF. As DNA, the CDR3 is TGTGCCAGCAGCCCCGGACAGGAGGCGAACACAGATACGCAGTATTTT.

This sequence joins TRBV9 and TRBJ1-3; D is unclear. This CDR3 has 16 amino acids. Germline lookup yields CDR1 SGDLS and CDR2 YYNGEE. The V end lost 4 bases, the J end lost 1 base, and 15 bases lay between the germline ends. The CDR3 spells CASSIRDAESGNTIYF. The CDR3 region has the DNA TGTGCCAGCAGCATCCGGGATGCGGAGTCTGGAAACACCATATATTTT.

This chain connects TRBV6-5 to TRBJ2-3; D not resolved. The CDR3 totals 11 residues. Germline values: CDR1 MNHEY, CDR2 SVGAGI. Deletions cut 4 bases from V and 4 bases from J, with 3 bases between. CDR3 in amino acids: CASSSPDTQYF. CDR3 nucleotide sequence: TGTGCCAGCAGTTCCCCAGATACGCAGTATTTT.

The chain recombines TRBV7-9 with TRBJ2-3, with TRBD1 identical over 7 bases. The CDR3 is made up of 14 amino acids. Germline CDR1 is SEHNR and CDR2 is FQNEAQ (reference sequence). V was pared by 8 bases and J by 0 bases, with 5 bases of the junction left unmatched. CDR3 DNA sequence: TGTGCCAGCGGAAGACAGGGCAGCACAGATACGCAGTATTTT. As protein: CASGRQGSTDTQYF.

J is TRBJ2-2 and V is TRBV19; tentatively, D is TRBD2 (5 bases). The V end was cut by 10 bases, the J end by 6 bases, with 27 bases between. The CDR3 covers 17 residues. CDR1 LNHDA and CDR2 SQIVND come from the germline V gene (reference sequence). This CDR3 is CATSHSEGIAIAGELFF. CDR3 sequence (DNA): TGTGCCACCTCACACTCCGAGGGTATTGCAATAGCCGGGGAGCTGTTTTTT.